This passage covers 28 T cell receptor beta chains from one sample sequenced in a study of blood T cell repertoires in COVID-19. Some clones are missing from TCRdb's copy, which holds only in-frame ones; the method was immunoSEQ multiplex PCR. Here the sample spans tens of thousands of clones, more than 80% being singletons. The sequenced sample was peripheral blood. These receptors all stem from a man aged 55 to 69 with acute or convalescent COVID-19.

The V and J genes are TRBV27 and TRBJ2-7; 12 nucleotides line up with TRBD2. Germline loops: CDR1 MNHEY, CDR2 SMNVEV (reference sequence). The junction had 9 bases not matched to a gene; V was cut back by 5 bases and J by 4 bases. The CDR3 is 16 residues long. In nucleotides, the CDR3 is TGTGCCAGCAGTCTCCGGACTAGCGGGGCCGGTTACGAGCAGTACTTC. Its protein is CASSLRTSGAGYEQYF.

The table lists this clone with a count of one. The chain couples TRBV6-1 to TRBJ1-1; no clear D. The CDR3 has 15 amino acids. Trimming removed 0 bases from V and 1 base from J, with 9 bases in between. Per germline, CDR1 MNHNS and CDR2 SASEGT. The CDR3 sequence is CASSEARIPNTEAFF. The CDR3 nucleotides are TGTGCCAGCAGTGAAGCGCGTATCCCGAACACTGAAGCTTTCTTT.

CDR3 amino acids: CASSFWGVSGYTF. The CDR3 region has the DNA TGTGCCAGCAGCTTCTGGGGGGTAAGCGGCTACACCTTC. This chain joins TRBV5-4 and TRBJ1-2, with D tentatively TRBD1 (5 bases). V lost 2 bases and J 8 bases, leaving 13 bases between the germline ends. Germline loops: CDR1 SGHNT, CDR2 YYREEE (reference sequence). CDR3 length: 13 residues.

The V call is TRBV28, the J call TRBJ2-5, with a weak D call TRBD1 (6 bases). With 4 bases removed from V and 3 bases from J, the gap between germline ends came to 15 bases. Germline assignment: CDR1 MDHEN and CDR2 SYDVKM. CDR3 length: 15 residues. The CDR3 sequence: CASSWQGSEKETQYF. Here the CDR3 DNA reads TGTGCCAGCAGTTGGCAGGGGTCAGAAAAAGAGACCCAGTACTTC.

The chain is built from TRBV29-1 and TRBJ1-2, with D perhaps matching TRBD1 (5 bases). Germline values: CDR1 SQVTM, CDR2 ANQGSEA. Trimming left V 4 bases short and J 7 bases short, with 25 bases between. This CDR3 region has 16 residues. CDR3 sequence: CSVVEGGRAVASGYTF. CDR3 bases: TGCAGCGTTGTGGAAGGTGGCAGGGCGGTTGCATCTGGCTACACCTTC.

The chain joins TRBV11-2 to TRBJ1-2; no definite D call. CDR1 and CDR2 from the germline V gene are SGHAT and FQNNGV. CDR3 length: 14 residues. The V gene lost 0 bases and the J gene lost 2 bases, with 7 bases spanning the gap. In DNA form, the CDR3 reads TGTGCCAGCAGCTTAGACTCACTGAACTATGGCTACACCTTC. Translated, it gives CASSLDSLNYGYTF. Together with reference TRBV11-2 and TRBJ1-2, the CDR3 gives the full variable domain: EAGVAQSPRYKIIEKRQSVAFWCNPISGHATLYWYQQILGQGPKLLIQFQNNGVVDDSQLPKDRFSAERLKGVDSTLKIQPAKLEDSAVYLCASSLDSLNYGYTFGSGTRLTVV.

The CDR3 DNA reads as TGCGCCAGCAGTTGGACGGGGACTGAAGCTTTCTTT. Protein: CASSWTGTEAFF. The V and J genes are TRBV10-2 and TRBJ1-1; D not resolved. The germline V gene has CDR1 WSHSY and CDR2 SAAADI. The CDR3 is 12 residues long. V shed 5 bases and J shed 5 bases, with 9 bases lying between them.

The chain combines TRBV18 with TRBJ1-1; D is ambiguous. Germline-derived CDR1 and CDR2 are KGHSH and LQKENI. This CDR3 region has 13 residues. Trimming took 0 bases from V and 1 from J, leaving 3 bases between them. CDR3 region: CASSPPGNTEAFF. CDR3 sequence (DNA): TGTGCCAGCTCACCACCCGGGAACACTGAAGCTTTCTTT.

In its sample, this clone was seen once. The chain recombines TRBV4-1 with TRBJ2-4; 12 bases are shared with TRBD2. The germline V gene has CDR1 MGHRA and CDR2 YSYEKL. Trimming cost V 0 bases and J 2 bases; bases outside gene matches: 11. The CDR3 covers 20 residues. This chain's CDR3 is CASSQDRLAGGVVTKNIQYF. The CDR3 nucleotides are TGCGCCAGCAGCCAAGATAGGCTAGCGGGAGGGGTGGTGACCAAAAACATTCAGTACTTC.

The chain uses TRBV28 and TRBJ1-4; 9 bases are a match to TRBD1. J gave up 8 bases and V 5 bases, and 12 bases lay outside the gene matches. CDR1 MDHEN and CDR2 SYDVKM come from the germline V gene. CDR3 length: 16 amino acids. The CDR3: CASSSTGGANWEKLFF. DNA of the CDR3: TGTGCCAGCAGTAGTACAGGGGGCGCGAATTGGGAAAAACTGTTTTTT.

The chain links TRBV18 to TRBJ2-1; D unclear. Germline V lookup: CDR1 KGHSH, CDR2 LQKENI. The V and J ends lost 6 bases and 6 bases respectively, with 12 bases between them. There are 13 residues in the CDR3. The CDR3 bases are TGTGCCAGCTCCCCCAACGTCGGCAATGAGCAGTTCTTC. Protein: CASSPNVGNEQFF.

In its sample, this clone was seen once. The J gene is TRBJ2-3, the V gene TRBV13; 16 bases align to TRBD2. With V trimmed by 1 base and J by 7 bases, 14 bases remained unmatched. The germline gives CDR1 PRHDT, CDR2 FYEKMQ (reference sequence). The CDR3 covers 20 residues. DNA of the CDR3: TGTGCCAGCAGCTTAGAAGGGAGGAGTCAGGGACTAGCGGGAGGGCATACGCAGTATTTT. Translated, it gives CASSLEGRSQGLAGGHTQYF. Combining the CDR3 with reference TRBV13 and TRBJ2-3 gives the whole variable domain AAGVIQSPRHLIKEKRETATLKCYPIPRHDTVYWYQQGPGQDPQFLISFYEKMQSDKGSIPDRFSAQQFSDYHSELNMSSLELGDSALYFCASSLEGRSQGLAGGHTQYFGPGTRLTVL.

The chain couples TRBV21-1 to TRBJ2-7; the table gives TRBD1 as D, unverified against the DNA. TRBV21-1 is classified as a pseudogene. This CDR3 comprises 15 residues. The CDR3 nucleotides read TGTGCCAGCAGCAAAGAGGGCAGGGTAATCTACGAGCAGTACTTC. Translating gives CASSKEGRVIYEQYF.

The CDR3 DNA reads as TGTGCCAGCAGCTTAACCGGAGGACTAGCGGGAGTAGGCAATGAGCAGTTCTTC. Translated: CASSLTGGLAGVGNEQFF. The chain carries TRBV7-3 and TRBJ2-1; 13 nucleotides match TRBD2. Per the germline V gene, CDR1 is SGHTA and CDR2 is FQGTGA. Trimming took 0 bases from V and 6 from J; bases not matched to a gene: 8. This CDR3 spans 18 amino acids.

The chain combines TRBV11-2 with TRBJ1-4; D perhaps matches TRBD1 (5 bases). Germline CDR1 is SGHAT and CDR2 is FQNNGV. The CDR3 has 18 amino acids. V lost 4 bases, J lost 8 bases, and 26 bases lay in between. In nucleotides, the CDR3 is TGTGCCAGCAGCTCGGACATACGAAGGAAAGGGCTGGCCGAAAAACTGTTTTTT. Encoded protein: CASSSDIRRKGLAEKLFF.

The V gene is TRBV19, the J gene TRBJ2-7, with 11 bases lining up with TRBD2. With 5 bases clipped from V and 1 base from J, the junction kept 4 bases outside the gene matches. The CDR3 covers 15 residues. Germline CDR1 and CDR2: LNHDA and SQIVND (reference sequence). CDR3 residues: CASSGTSGPSYEQYF. The CDR3, as DNA: TGTGCCAGTAGTGGGACTAGCGGTCCTTCCTACGAGCAGTACTTC.

This clone was picked up a small number of times. The genes are TRBV28 and TRBJ2-2, with 7 positions matching TRBD1. The germline gives CDR1 MDHEN, CDR2 SYDVKM. This CDR3 spans 13 amino acids. V lost 6 bases to trimming and J lost 6 bases; unmatched junction nucleotides: 4. Written as DNA, the CDR3 is TGTGCCAGCAGACCCACAGGGGCCGGGGAGCTGTTTTTT. Its translation: CASRPTGAGELFF. Variable domain in full (rest from reference TRBV28 and TRBJ2-2): DVKVTQSSRYLVKRTGEKVFLECVQDMDHENMFWYRQDPGLGLRLIYFSYDVKMKEKGDIPEGYSVSREKKERFSLILESASTNQTSMYLCASRPTGAGELFFGEGSRLTVL.

The chain uses TRBV6-1 and TRBJ2-7; D gene ambiguous. Germline V CDR1 and CDR2: MNHNS, SASEGT. The length of the CDR3 is 13 residues. The V end lost 0 bases, the J end lost 6 bases, and 9 bases lay between the germline ends. In DNA form, the CDR3 reads TGTGCCAGCAGTGAAGCGTTCTCTTCCGAGCAGTACTTC. Protein: CASSEAFSSEQYF.

This clone was seen a few times. The V gene is TRBV5-4, the J gene TRBJ2-1, with 11 bases that match TRBD2. CDR3 length equals 15 residues. Germline CDR1 and CDR2: SGHNT and YYREEE (reference sequence). The V segment lost 2 bases and the J segment 6 bases; nucleotides outside the gene matches: 4. The chain's CDR3 is CASSLSLAGGNEQFF. For the CDR3, the DNA is TGTGCCAGCAGCTTATCTCTAGCGGGAGGCAATGAGCAGTTCTTC.

The gene calls are TRBV28 and TRBJ1-2, with D unclear. Trimming removed 6 bases from V and 3 bases from J, with 8 bases in between. Germline V gene lookup returns CDR1 MDHEN and CDR2 SYDVKM. This CDR3 spans 12 amino acids. The CDR3 DNA sequence: TGTGCCAGCAGCCCTCCTGACTATGGCTACACCTTC. Its protein product is CASSPPDYGYTF.

V is TRBV28 and J is TRBJ2-7; 9 positions agree with TRBD2. The CDR3 spans 14 residues. J was trimmed by 7 bases and V by 8 bases; bases with no gene match: 12. Germline lookup yields CDR1 MDHEN and CDR2 SYDVKM. CDR3 amino acids: CASGAAGGVGEQYF. The CDR3 DNA reads TGTGCCAGCGGTGCCGCGGGGGGGGTCGGGGAGCAGTACTTC.

The V and J genes are TRBV3-1 (or the pseudogene TRBV3-2) and TRBJ2-2; 14 nucleotides match TRBD2. Trimming took 2 bases from V and 6 from J; bases not matched to a gene: 2. The CDR3 runs 16 residues. CDR1 and CDR2 (germline): LGHDT, YNNKEL (reference sequence). The CDR3 DNA reads TGTGCCAGCAGCCAACCGGGACTAGCGGGAGCCGGGGAGCTGTTTTTT. As protein: CASSQPGLAGAGELFF.

The chain couples TRBV5-1 to TRBJ2-2; 9 bases are shared with TRBD1. Trimming at V came to 5 bases and at J to 3 bases, leaving 5 bases not matched to a gene. The germline CDR1 and CDR2 sequences are SGHRS and YFSETQ. CDR3 length: 15 amino acids. The CDR3 loop is CASRQTGGYTGELFF. For the CDR3, the DNA is TGCGCCAGCAGACAGACAGGGGGTTACACCGGGGAGCTGTTTTTT.

The rearrangement joins TRBV27 to TRBJ2-5; D is ambiguous. Germline CDR1 is MNHEY and CDR2 is SMNVEV (reference sequence). The CDR3 has 12 residues. V was trimmed by 3 bases and J by 4 bases, leaving 6 bases between them. The DNA for the CDR3 is TGTGCCAGCAGTTTCCCCGGAGAGACCCAGTACTTC. Its protein is CASSFPGETQYF.

The rearrangement links TRBV30 to TRBJ2-3; tentatively, D is TRBD2 (6 bases). The ends were cut back, 1 base at V and 0 bases at J, with 14 bases in the middle. The CDR3 is 16 amino acids. Germline V gene data show CDR1 as GTSNPN and CDR2 as SVGIG (reference sequence). CDR3 nucleotide sequence: TGTGCCTGGAGTGGCCGGGCGGGATCTAGCACAGATACGCAGTATTTT. Its protein is CAWSGRAGSSTDTQYF. Using reference TRBV30 and TRBJ2-3 for the parts outside the CDR3, the full variable domain is SQTIHQWPATLVQPVGSPLSLECTVEGTSNPNLYWYRQAAGRGLQLLFYSVGIGQISSEVPQNLSASRPQDRQFILSSKKLLLSDSGFYLCAWSGRAGSSTDTQYFGPGTRLTVL.

V usage is TRBV18 and J usage is TRBJ2-2; D gene unclear. Trimming left V 2 bases short and J 7 bases short, with 11 bases between. Germline V gives CDR1 KGHSH, CDR2 LQKENI. CDR3 length: 14 amino acids. CDR3 protein: CASSPGVVDGELFF. The CDR3 nucleotides are TGTGCCAGCTCACCAGGAGTTGTAGACGGGGAGCTGTTTTTT.

The gene calls are TRBV10-1 and TRBJ2-1; 9 bases match TRBD2. CDR1 and CDR2 (germline): WNHNN, SYGVQD (reference sequence). There are 15 residues in the CDR3. With 0 bases clipped from V and 9 bases from J, the junction kept 6 bases outside the gene matches. CDR3 DNA sequence: TGCGCCAGCAGTGAGTCTTTTAGCGGGAGTAGTGAGCAGTTCTTC. Translation gives CASSESFSGSSEQFF.

The chain couples TRBV9 to TRBJ1-5; D is unclear. CDR3 length: 14 amino acids. CDR1 SGDLS and CDR2 YYNGEE come from the germline V gene. Deletions cut 0 bases from V and 3 bases from J, with 7 bases between. In DNA form, the CDR3 reads TGTGCCAGCAGCGTAGGTCAGATCAATCAGCCCCAGCATTTT. It translates to CASSVGQINQPQHF.